Listed below are T cell receptor beta chains from one sample, sequenced in a study of shared clonotypes between healthy human individuals. TCRdb keeps only in-frame clones here, not all; method: immunoSEQ multiplex PCR. Of 2 million to 2.5 million clones detected, over 85% appear once; the ten largest clones hold 0.39%. The sample was naive CD4+ T cells from PBMCs. The source is a man younger than 35 in good health. Some clones in this sample may be carry-over from other donors' samples. Both conserved end residues are part of each CDR3. D genes are given only for firm matches. Clone size appears in some rows only: once, few, many, or a class for an expanded clone.

J gene | V gene | clone size | D gene | CDR3 DNA | CDR3 protein
TRBJ1-3 | TRBV2 | . | TRBD1 | TGTGCCAGCAGCGGGACAGGGGGCACCGGAAACACCATATATTTT | CASSGTGGTGNTIYF
TRBJ2-1 | TRBV11-3 | . | . | TGTGCCAGCAGCTTATCCAGAAATGAGCAGTTCTTC | CASSLSRNEQFF
TRBJ1-3 | TRBV9 | . | . | TGTGCCAGCAGCGCGCCCCCTGACAGAATTGGAAACACCATATATTTT | CASSAPPDRIGNTIYF
TRBJ1-2 | TRBV6-5 | . | . | TGTGCCAGCAGTCCCGGGACCCCGCTCATCTATGGCTACACCTTC | CASSPGTPLIYGYTF
TRBJ1-1 | TRBV6-6 | . | . | TGTGCCAGCAGTTACTCGACCCCGGGAGTATCTGAAGCTTTCTTT | CASSYSTPGVSEAFF
TRBJ2-7 | TRBV7-9 | . | TRBD1 | TGTGCCAGCAGCCTTGGACAGGGGGTGTCCTACGAGCAGTACTTC | CASSLGQGVSYEQYF
TRBJ2-7 | TRBV4-2 | . | TRBD2 | TGTGCCAGCAGCCAAGATGGGCGGGAGCCCTCCTACGAGCAGTACTTC | CASSQDGREPSYEQYF
TRBJ1-2 | TRBV4-3 | . | . | TGCGCCAGCAGCCAAGCCCCGCCCCGATCCTATGGCTACACCTTC | CASSQAPPRSYGYTF
TRBJ2-7 | TRBV5-1 | . | . | TGCGCCAGCAGCTTGGCGTGGAACTCGGGCGAGCAGTACTTC | CASSLAWNSGEQYF
TRBJ2-6 | TRBV5-1 | . | TRBD2 | TGCGCCAGCAGCCCCTCGAGCGGGAGGCGCTCTGGGGCCAACGTCCTGACTTTC | CASSPSSGRRSGANVLTF
TRBJ2-1 | TRBV27 | . | . | TGTGCCAGCAGTTTAGGGAATGAGCAGTTCTTC | CASSLGNEQFF
TRBJ2-7 | TRBV4-1 | . | . | TGCGCCAGCAGCCCGATCCAGGGGGCGGGGGACTACGAGCAGTACTTC | CASSPIQGAGDYEQYF
TRBJ1-4 | TRBV21-1 | . | . | TGTGCCAGCAGTCCTAAGACTGGGACAGCCGCAACTAATGAAAAACTGTTTTTT | CASSPKTGTAATNEKLFF
TRBJ1-1 | TRBV9 | . | . | TGTGCCAGCAGCGTCACGATGAACACTGAAGCTTTCTTT | CASSVTMNTEAFF
TRBJ2-2 | TRBV9 | once | . | TGTGCCAGCAGCCCCCGTAGCGGAGGATACGGGGAGCTGTTTTTT | CASSPRSGGYGELFF
TRBJ2-7 | TRBV2 | . | TRBD1 | TGTGCCAGCAGTGAGCAGGGGGTCCTATACGAGCAGTACTTC | CASSEQGVLYEQYF
TRBJ1-2 | TRBV7-9 | . | TRBD1 | TGTGCCAGCAGCTCTACAGGGGCTCAATACTCCTATGGCTACACCTTC | CASSSTGAQYSYGYTF
TRBJ2-7 | TRBV6-5 | . | . | TGTGCCAGCAGTCAGCCGGGACGCCAAACCTACGAGCAGTACTTC | CASSQPGRQTYEQYF
TRBJ2-7 | TRBV5-1 | . | TRBD2 | TGCGCCAGCAGCCGAACTAGCGGGAGTGACGAGCAGTACTTC | CASSRTSGSDEQYF
TRBJ2-2 | TRBV27 | . | TRBD1 | TGTGCCAGCAGTTTAAGCGGACAGGGGGTCGCCGGCGGTCCAGCCGGGGAGCTGTTTTTT | CASSLSGQGVAGGPAGELFF
TRBJ1-1 | TRBV5-1 | . | . | TGCGCCAGCGGGAGGGGGGCACAGGGTAGCACTGAAGCTTTCTTT | CASGRGAQGSTEAFF
TRBJ2-5 | TRBV5-1 | . | TRBD1 | TGCGCCAGCAGCTTGGGACCGGGACAGGGGAAGAGGGAGACCCAGTACTTC | CASSLGPGQGKRETQYF
TRBJ2-6 | TRBV7-2 | . | . | TGTGCCAGCAGCTTAGTCTGGTGGAGCTCTGGGGCCAACGTCCTGACTTTC | CASSLVWWSSGANVLTF
TRBJ2-3 | TRBV28 | . | . | TGTGCCAGCAGTTTGGACAGCCCAACAGATACGCAGTATTTT | CASSLDSPTDTQYF
TRBJ2-3 | TRBV9 | once | TRBD2 | TGTGCCAGCAGCCCCACTAGCGTTGGGGTTACAGATACGCAGTATTTT | CASSPTSVGVTDTQYF
TRBJ2-2 | TRBV4-1 | . | . | TGCGCCAGCAGCCAAGGGGGGAGGTTCACCGGGGAGCTGTTTTTT | CASSQGGRFTGELFF
TRBJ2-5 | TRBV5-4 | . | TRBD2 | TGTGCCAGCAGCTTGGTCTTCCGGGAGGGAGGACAAGAGACCCAGTACTTC | CASSLVFREGGQETQYF
TRBJ2-3 | TRBV11-2 | . | . | TGTGCCAGCAGCTTAGTCGGTCTCACAGATACGCAGTATTTT | CASSLVGLTDTQYF
TRBJ2-1 | TRBV23-1 | . | TRBD2 | TGCGCCAGCAGTCATTGGACTAGCGGGAGTGTCCGCAGTGAGCAGTTCTTC | CASSHWTSGSVRSEQFF
TRBJ2-7 | TRBV18 | . | . | TGTGCCAGCTCACCTTCTAGCGTACCAACTTACGAGCAGTACTTC | CASSPSSVPTYEQYF
TRBJ1-2 | TRBV5-1 | . | . | TGCGCCAGCAGCTTGGCCGGGAGTGGGCAGAGCCTCTATGGCTACACCTTC | CASSLAGSGQSLYGYTF
TRBJ2-7 | TRBV7-9 | . | TRBD1 | TGTGCCAGCAGCTGGACAGGCTACGAGCAGTACTTC | CASSWTGYEQYF
TRBJ1-5 | TRBV19 | once | . | TGTGCCAGTAGTGCTTGGGGGGGTTTAGGCAATCAGCCCCAGCATTTT | CASSAWGGLGNQPQHF
TRBJ1-4 | TRBV10-3 | . | . | TGTGCCATCAGTGACAGAGAGACTAATGAAAAACTGTTTTTT | CAISDRETNEKLFF
TRBJ2-3 | TRBV7-3 | . | . | TGTGCCAGCAGCTCACAGGGTCATAGCACAGATACGCAGTATTTT | CASSSQGHSTDTQYF